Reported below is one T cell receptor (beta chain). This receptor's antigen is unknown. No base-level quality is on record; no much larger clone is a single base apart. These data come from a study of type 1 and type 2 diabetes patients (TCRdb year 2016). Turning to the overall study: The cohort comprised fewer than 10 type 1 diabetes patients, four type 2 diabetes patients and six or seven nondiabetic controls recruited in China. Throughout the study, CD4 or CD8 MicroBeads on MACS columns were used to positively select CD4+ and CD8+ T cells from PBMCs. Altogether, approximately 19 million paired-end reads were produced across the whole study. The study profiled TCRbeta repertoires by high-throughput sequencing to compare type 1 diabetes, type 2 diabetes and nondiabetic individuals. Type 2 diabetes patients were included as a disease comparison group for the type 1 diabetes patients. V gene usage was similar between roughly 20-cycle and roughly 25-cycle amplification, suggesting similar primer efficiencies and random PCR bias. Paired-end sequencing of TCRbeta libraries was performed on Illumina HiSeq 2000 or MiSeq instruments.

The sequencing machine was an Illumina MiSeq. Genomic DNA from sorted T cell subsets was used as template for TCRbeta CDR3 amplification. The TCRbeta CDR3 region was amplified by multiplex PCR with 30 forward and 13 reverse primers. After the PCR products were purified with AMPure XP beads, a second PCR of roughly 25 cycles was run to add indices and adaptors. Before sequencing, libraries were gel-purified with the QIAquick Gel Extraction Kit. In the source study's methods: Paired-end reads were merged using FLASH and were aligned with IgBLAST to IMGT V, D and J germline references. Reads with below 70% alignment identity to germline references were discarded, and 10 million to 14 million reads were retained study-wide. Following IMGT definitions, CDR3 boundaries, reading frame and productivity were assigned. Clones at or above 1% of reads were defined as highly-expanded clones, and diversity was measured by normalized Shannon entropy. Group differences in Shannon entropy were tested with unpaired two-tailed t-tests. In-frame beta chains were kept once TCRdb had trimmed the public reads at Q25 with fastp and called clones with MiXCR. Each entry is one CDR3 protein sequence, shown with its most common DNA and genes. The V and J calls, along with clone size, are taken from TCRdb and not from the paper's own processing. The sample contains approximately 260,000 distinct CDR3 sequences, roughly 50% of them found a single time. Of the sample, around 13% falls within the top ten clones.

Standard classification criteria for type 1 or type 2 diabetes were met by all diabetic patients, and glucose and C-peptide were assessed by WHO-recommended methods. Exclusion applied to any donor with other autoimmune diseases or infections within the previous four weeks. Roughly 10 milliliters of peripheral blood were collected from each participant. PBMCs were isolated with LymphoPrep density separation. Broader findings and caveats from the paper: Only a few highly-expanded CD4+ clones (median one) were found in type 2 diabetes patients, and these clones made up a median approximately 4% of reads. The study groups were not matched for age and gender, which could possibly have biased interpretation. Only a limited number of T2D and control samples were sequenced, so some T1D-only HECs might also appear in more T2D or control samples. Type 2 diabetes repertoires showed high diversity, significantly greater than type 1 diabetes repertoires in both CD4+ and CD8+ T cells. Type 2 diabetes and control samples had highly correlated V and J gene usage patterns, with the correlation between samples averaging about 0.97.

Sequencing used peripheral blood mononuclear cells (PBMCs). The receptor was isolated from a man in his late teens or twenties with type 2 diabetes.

The encoded CDR3 is CASSQALGSYTDTQYF. The base sequence is TGTGCCAGCAGCCAAGCACTAGGGAGCTACACAGATACGCAGTATTTT. This chain is built from TRBV3-1 and TRBJ2-3, and TRBD2 may be the D gene, going by 5 matching bases. From a lookup of the germline V gene (reference sequence), CDR1 and CDR2 are LGHDT and YNNKEL. The CDR3 runs 16 amino acids, cysteine and phenylalanine included. Of all the DNA, just the CDR3 is kept, 48 bases in frame from base 1. Trimming at the junction amounts to 1 base on V and 2 bases on J, and the germline ends lie 13 bases apart.